The 30 T cell receptor beta chains reported below all come from one sample, sequenced in a study of cytomegalovirus exposure and HLA in healthy donors. Produced via immunoSEQ multiplex PCR; TCRdb's table is partial and in-frame only. Among around 150,000 clones listed, roughly nine tenths were seen once. Sample: PBMCs. The receptors shown here come from a woman aged 18-30 years in good health and CMV-seropositive.

This chain joins TRBV30 and TRBJ1-4; 7 bases match TRBD1. This CDR3 has 18 residues. Germline V CDR1 and CDR2: GTSNPN, SVGIG (reference sequence). V was clipped by 3 bases and J by 6 bases; unmatched bases: 19. CDR3 DNA: TGTGCCTGGAGCCCACGACAGGGAGTAACATTCTTGTATGAAAAACTGTTTTTT. It translates to CAWSPRQGVTFLYEKLFF. The complete variable domain, with remaining parts taken from reference TRBV30 and TRBJ1-4, reads SQTIHQWPATLVQPVGSPLSLECTVEGTSNPNLYWYRQAAGRGLQLLFYSVGIGQISSEVPQNLSASRPQDRQFILSSKKLLLSDSGFYLCAWSPRQGVTFLYEKLFFGSGTQLSVL.

The rearrangement uses TRBV4-3 and TRBJ2-1; 9 positions match TRBD2. The CDR3 has 14 residues. Germline lookup yields CDR1 LGHNA and CDR2 YSLEER. Trimming at V came to 0 bases and at J to 11 bases, leaving 5 bases not matched to a gene. CDR3 region: CASSQDPSGEKQFF. CDR3 sequence (DNA): TGCGCCAGCAGCCAAGATCCTAGCGGGGAAAAGCAGTTCTTC.

This rearrangement joins TRBV27 to TRBJ2-2; D remains unclear. CDR1 MNHEY and CDR2 SMNVEV come from the germline V gene (reference sequence). Trimming pared 2 bases from V and 4 bases from J, leaving 8 bases between. The CDR3 sequence is 14 residues long. Written as DNA, the CDR3 is TGTGCCAGCAGTTTAAGCCCCGGCACCGGGGAGCTGTTTTTT. Its translation is CASSLSPGTGELFF.

The chain uses TRBV11-3 and TRBJ2-5, with a weak D call TRBD1 (6 bases). The germline CDR1 and CDR2 sequences are SGHNT and YENEEA. The CDR3 covers 14 residues. The V end lost 6 bases, the J end lost 7 bases, and 18 bases lay between the germline ends. This CDR3 reads CASSYTGNLGTQYF. The CDR3 DNA reads TGTGCCAGCAGTTACACAGGGAATTTGGGGACCCAGTACTTC. The whole variable domain, filled in from reference TRBV11-3 and TRBJ2-5, reads EAGVVQSPRYKIIEKKQPVAFWCNPISGHNTLYWYLQNLGQGPELLIRYENEEAVDDSQLPKDRFSAERLKGVDSTLKIQPAELGDSAVYLCASSYTGNLGTQYFGPGTRLLVL.

The chain links TRBV28 to TRBJ2-7, with 7 bases identical to TRBD2. Germline V lookup: CDR1 MDHEN, CDR2 SYDVKM. The CDR3 is 15 residues long. V shed 3 bases and J 4 bases; nucleotides not matched to a gene: 9. In DNA, the CDR3 is TGTGCCAGCAGTTTCGGGGGGTCTCTTCAATACGAGCAGTACTTC. Amino acids: CASSFGGSLQYEQYF.

V gene TRBV7-8 combines with J gene TRBJ2-7; tentative D call: TRBD2 (7 bases). Trimming removed 2 bases at V and 3 bases at J, with 11 bases between. This CDR3 spans 14 amino acids. CDR1 is SGHVS, CDR2 FQNEAQ, per germline. The CDR3 nucleotides read TGTGCCAGCAGCTTACAGGGAGGGGGCTACGAGCAGTACTTC. Translating it yields CASSLQGGGYEQYF.

Concerning this clone: This sample also contains other DNA sequences that code for the same CDR3. The chain carries TRBV6-4 and TRBJ2-3, with 11 bases that match TRBD2. From germline, CDR1 is MRHNA and CDR2 SNTAGT. CDR3 length equals 14 residues. V lost 4 bases and J lost 3; bases outside the gene matches: 0. CDR3 loop: CASSGTSGTDTQYF. As DNA, the CDR3 is TGTGCCAGCAGTGGGACTAGCGGGACAGATACGCAGTATTTT.

The chain joins TRBV18 to TRBJ1-1; TRBD1 agrees at 10 bases. CDR1 is KGHSH and CDR2 is LQKENI in the germline V gene. With V trimmed by 3 bases and J by 3 bases, 4 bases remained unmatched. The CDR3 has 15 amino acids. CDR3 bases: TGTGCCAGCTCACCGTCGGGACAGGGGTACACTGAAGCTTTCTTT. Protein sequence: CASSPSGQGYTEAFF.

CDR3 DNA: TGTGCCAGCAGCGTAGGTTTGACTAGCGGGACTCCCACAGATACGCAGTATTTT. Its protein product is CASSVGLTSGTPTDTQYF. The J gene is TRBJ2-3, the V gene TRBV9; 11 nucleotides match TRBD2. The length of the CDR3 is 18 residues. Germline trimming cut 0 bases from V and 2 bases from J; bases unmatched to any gene: 8. Germline V lookup: CDR1 SGDLS, CDR2 YYNGEE. The full variable domain, in which reference TRBV9 and TRBJ2-3 provide the parts outside the CDR3, is DSGVTQTPKHLITATGQRVTLRCSPRSGDLSVYWYQQSLDQGLQFLIQYYNGEERAKGNILERFSAQQFPDLHSELNLSSLELGDSALYFCASSVGLTSGTPTDTQYFGPGTRLTVL.

V gene TRBV7-8 combines with J gene TRBJ2-1; TRBD2 matches 12 bases. CDR1 is SGHVS, CDR2 FQNEAQ, per germline. Trimming cost V 5 bases and J 5 bases; bases outside gene matches: 4. CDR3 size: 15 residues. The CDR3 DNA is TGTGCCAGCAGCCCGAGGACTAGCGGGAACAATGAGCAGTTCTTC. Its translation is CASSPRTSGNNEQFF.

The chain joins TRBV25-1 to TRBJ2-1, with unresolved D. The CDR3 sequence is 12 residues long. Germline values: CDR1 MGHDK, CDR2 SYGVNS. V was cut by 1 base and J by 9 bases, with 7 bases left in between. The CDR3 bases are TGTGCCAGCAGTGAATGGCGGAGTGAGCAGTTCTTC. It translates to CASSEWRSEQFF.

The V call is TRBV18, the J call TRBJ2-3, with TRBD1 matching over 8 bases. CDR1 is KGHSH, CDR2 LQKENI, per germline. The trim removed 3 bases at V and 2 bases at J, leaving 4 bases unmatched. The CDR3 runs 15 residues. The CDR3 spells CASSPLDRVTDTQYF. Written as DNA, the CDR3 is TGTGCCAGCTCACCTTTGGACAGGGTCACAGATACGCAGTATTTT.

The V call is TRBV4-1, the J call TRBJ2-3; 12 bases line up with TRBD2. V shed 0 bases, J shed 3 bases, and the junction held 4 bases outside the gene matches. The CDR3 loop spans 17 amino acids. The germline V gene encodes CDR1 MGHRA and CDR2 YSYEKL. CDR3 nucleotides: TGCGCCAGCAGCCAAGAGACTAGCGGGAGATTGACAGATACGCAGTATTTT. Translating gives CASSQETSGRLTDTQYF.

V usage is TRBV2 and J usage is TRBJ1-1, with TRBD1 matching over 7 bases. The germline V gene has CDR1 SNHLY and CDR2 FYNNEI. This CDR3 has 14 residues. With 6 bases clipped from V and 3 bases from J, the junction kept 7 bases outside the gene matches. CDR3 in amino acids: CASSPAQGDTEAFF. The CDR3 bases are TGTGCCAGCAGCCCAGCTCAGGGGGACACTGAAGCTTTCTTT. The full variable domain, rest sourced from reference TRBV2 and TRBJ1-1, is EPEVTQTPSHQVTQMGQEVILRCVPISNHLYFYWYRQILGQKVEFLVSFYNNEISEKSEIFDDQFSVERPDGSNFTLKIRSTKLEDSAMYFCASSPAQGDTEAFFGQGTRLTVV.

The genes are TRBV5-8 and TRBJ1-3, with a possible D match to TRBD1 (5 bases). The CDR3 totals 14 residues. CDR1 SGHTS and CDR2 YDEGEE come from the germline V gene. Trimming took 3 bases from V and 0 from J, leaving 7 bases between them. The CDR3 is CASSWGLSGNTIYF. CDR3 DNA: TGTGCCAGCAGCTGGGGACTCTCTGGAAACACCATATATTTT.

This chain connects TRBV18 to TRBJ2-1, with 9 nucleotides matching TRBD1. The V gene's germline CDR1 is KGHSH and CDR2 LQKENI. CDR3 length: 17 residues. The V and J ends lost 4 bases and 3 bases, in that order; junction bases with no gene match: 10. The CDR3 sequence is CASSLYQTGGDYNEQFF. CDR3 DNA: TGTGCCAGCTCACTTTACCAGACAGGGGGAGACTACAATGAGCAGTTCTTC.

This CDR3 reads CAWSIGDRNEKLFF. CDR3 nucleotides: TGTGCCTGGAGTATAGGGGATCGTAATGAAAAACTGTTTTTT. The V gene is TRBV30, the J gene TRBJ1-4; D is possibly TRBD1 (5 bases). V dropped 2 bases and J dropped 4 bases, with 11 bases sitting between them. CDR3 size: 14 residues. Germline CDR1 is GTSNPN and CDR2 is SVGIG (reference sequence).

The chain recombines TRBV7-9 with TRBJ2-7; 7 nucleotides match TRBD1. CDR3 size: 16 residues. Germline V gives CDR1 SEHNR, CDR2 FQNEAQ (reference sequence). The V and J ends lost 0 bases and 2 bases, in that order; junction bases with no gene match: 7. CDR3 nucleotide sequence: TGTGCCAGCAGCTTAGCCCGGACAGGTCGGCCCTACGAGCAGTACTTC. It encodes CASSLARTGRPYEQYF.

The rearrangement uses TRBV27 and TRBJ1-2; 8 bases are shared with TRBD1. Per the germline V gene, CDR1 is MNHEY and CDR2 is SMNVEV (reference sequence). This CDR3 has 15 residues. Unmatched junction bases numbered 7, after V lost 6 bases and J lost 1 base. CDR3 in amino acids: CASRDRVVGNYGYTF. The CDR3 DNA follows: TGTGCCAGCAGGGACAGGGTAGTTGGTAACTATGGCTACACCTTC.

The chain is built from TRBV6-1 and TRBJ2-7; 7 bases line up with TRBD1. This CDR3 spans 13 amino acids. V lost 4 bases, J lost 2 bases, and 2 bases stayed unmatched. From germline, CDR1 is MNHNS and CDR2 SASEGT. In nucleotides, the CDR3 is TGTGCCAGCAGTGGACAGGGTCCCTACGAGCAGTACTTC. Translating gives CASSGQGPYEQYF.

The chain carries TRBV5-8 and TRBJ1-3; maybe TRBD1 (6 bases). V was pared by 2 bases and J by 1 base, with 7 bases between. The CDR3 length is 14 residues. Germline assignment: CDR1 SGHTS and CDR2 YDEGEE. In DNA form, the CDR3 reads TGTGCCAGCAGCTTTACAGGGTCTGGAAACACCATATATTTT. This encodes CASSFTGSGNTIYF.

The chain joins TRBV25-1 to TRBJ1-3; 7 bases match TRBD1. CDR3 length: 16 residues. The germline gives CDR1 MGHDK, CDR2 SYGVNS. The ends lost 5 bases at V and 0 bases at J; junction bases unmatched: 7. CDR3 nucleotide sequence: TGTGCCAGCAGTACCCTGGGGGACAGCTCTGGAAACACCATATATTTT. Translated, it gives CASSTLGDSSGNTIYF. Based on the CDR3 plus reference TRBV25-1 and TRBJ1-3, the full variable domain is EADIYQTPRYLVIGTGKKITLECSQTMGHDKMYWYQQDPGMELHLIHYSYGVNSTEKGDLSSESTVSRIRTEHFPLTLESARPSHTSQYLCASSTLGDSSGNTIYFGEGSWLTVV.

The rearrangement links TRBV6-5 to TRBJ1-5, with TRBD1 matching over 8 bases. The V and J ends lost 0 bases and 4 bases, in that order; junction bases with no gene match: 2. Germline V gene lookup returns CDR1 MNHEY and CDR2 SVGAGI. The length of the CDR3 is 15 residues. The CDR3 sequence is CASSYSWTGNQPQHF. The CDR3 nucleotides are TGTGCCAGCAGTTACTCGTGGACAGGGAATCAGCCCCAGCATTTT.

The chain is built from TRBV13 and TRBJ2-2; 14 bases are shared with TRBD2. There are 19 residues in the CDR3. Germline-derived CDR1 and CDR2 are PRHDT and FYEKMQ (reference sequence). V lost 5 bases, J lost 9 bases, and 17 bases stayed unmatched. The CDR3 protein is CASSLLLSGTSGSRRELFF. The CDR3 coding sequence is TGTGCCAGCAGCCTTCTACTCTCCGGGACTAGCGGGAGTCGCAGGGAGCTGTTTTTT.

V and J are TRBV18 and TRBJ2-7; 7 nucleotides align to TRBD1. The CDR3 is 14 residues long. V trimming: 6 bases; J trimming: 3 bases; junction bases outside the gene matches: 8. Germline-derived CDR1 and CDR2 are KGHSH and LQKENI. The CDR3 loop is CASSPRDRDYEQYF. Written as DNA, the CDR3 is TGTGCCAGCTCGCCCCGGGACAGAGACTACGAGCAGTACTTC.

The chain links TRBV7-3 to TRBJ2-7, with 11 bases matching TRBD1. J lost 3 bases, V lost 5 bases, and 3 bases had no gene match. Germline CDR1 is SGHTA and CDR2 is FQGTGA. The CDR3 sequence is 14 residues long. DNA of the CDR3: TGTGCCAGCAGCCCCGGGACAGGGGGCTACGAGCAGTACTTC. Translation: CASSPGTGGYEQYF.

The rearrangement links TRBV1 to TRBJ2-1; no check of the table's D call, TRBD1, against the DNA was made. TRBV1 constitutes a pseudogene. This CDR3 has 16 residues. The chain's CDR3 is CTSVRWGRQIFNEQFF. CDR3 nucleotides: TGCACCAGCGTCCGATGGGGCAGGCAAATATTCAATGAGCAGTTCTTC.

Only a few counts were recorded for this clone. CDR3 residues: CASSMTGANQPQHF. The CDR3 DNA follows: TGTGCCAGCAGTATGACAGGGGCAAATCAGCCCCAGCATTTT. This rearrangement joins TRBV2 to TRBJ1-5; 8 nucleotides align to TRBD1. Trimming removed 5 bases from V and 4 bases from J; junction bases left unmatched: 4. The CDR3 runs to 14 residues. Germline V gene lookup returns CDR1 SNHLY and CDR2 FYNNEI.

The chain combines TRBV7-2 with TRBJ1-2, with TRBD1 identical over 8 bases. Per germline, CDR1 SGHTA and CDR2 FQGNSA. J lost 8 bases, V lost 2 bases, and 4 bases had no gene match. The CDR3 runs 13 residues. CDR3 region: CASSLSGTGGYTF. The CDR3 DNA sequence: TGTGCCAGCAGCTTATCTGGGACAGGCGGCTACACCTTC.

The V call is TRBV18, the J call TRBJ1-1; 7 bases align to TRBD1. Unmatched junction bases numbered 6, after V lost 5 bases and J lost 3 bases. This CDR3 comprises 14 residues. Germline CDR1 reads KGHSH; CDR2 reads LQKENI. The DNA of the CDR3 is TGTGCCAGCTCAGGTCGGCAGGGGGACACTGAAGCTTTCTTT. This sequence encodes CASSGRQGDTEAFF.